The clone carrying this T cell receptor beta chain was recorded at least ten times. The antigen remains unidentified. The sequence runs out 3 residues before the end of the CDR3; the remainder is reconstructed from the germline J gene. Control and CVID samples contributed equal amounts of genomic DNA. Only in-frame clones appear in the TCRdb table, and some are missing; sequencing was by immunoSEQ multiplex PCR. Altogether 32,000 or so clones were found in the sample, and no singletons occur. The record originates from a study of T cell clonality in common variable immunodeficiency. Findings and caveats of the study: In common variable immunodeficiency, TCR beta chains reportedly carried fewer deletions and N-nucleotide insertions.

Germline assignment: CDR1 SGHVS and CDR2 FQNEAQ. This CDR3 contains 13 residues. With V trimmed by 8 bases and J by 2 bases, 3 bases remained unmatched. Diagnosis required reduced IgG, IgA and/or IgM with specific antibody deficiency. Blood samples were heparinized, about 4.5 to 9 ml per donor. Sequencing input: peripheral blood mononuclear cells. The sequence derives from a human donor with common variable immunodeficiency. The chain employs TRBV7-8 and TRBJ1-1; 9 positions agree with TRBD1. Partial CDR3 DNA: TGTGCCAGCTCAACAGGGGGCAACACTGAA. Protein product: CASSTGGNTE. The whole CDR3 protein is CASSTGGNTEAFF.